This T cell receptor (beta chain) was obtained from a study of T cell changes during pregnancy in multiple sclerosis. TCRdb's copy holds only in-frame clones and misses some; the assay was immunoSEQ multiplex PCR. Of approximately 64,000 clones detected, about 90% appear once; the ten largest clones hold 2% to 2.5%. CDR3 length equals 13 residues. Germline V gene lookup returns CDR1 MGHDK and CDR2 SYGVNS. The junction had 2 bases not matched to a gene; V was cut back by 5 bases and J by 2 bases. This chain links TRBV25-1 with TRBJ2-5; TRBD1 agrees at 7 bases. The source was peripheral blood, collected in the first trimester of pregnancy. The receptor comes from a female donor with multiple sclerosis, enrolled in a pregnancy study. Here the CDR3 DNA reads TGTGCCAGCAGTCCGGGACAGCAAGAGACCCAGTACTTC. Its protein is CASSPGQQETQYF.